This TCR beta chain was sequenced for a study of blood T cell repertoires in COVID-19. Study overall: Some COVID-19 samples were acute and others convalescent; all came from the United States, Italy and Spain. Sources were T cells, B-cell-depleted T cells, or PBMCs; the material itself was cDNA or gDNA.

Methods used by the authors: Estimated nucleated cell counts came from reference gene primer amplification. The assay was immunoSEQ multiplex PCR, and TCRdb's table has in-frame clones only and misses some. That table furnishes V, J and clone size, whereas the DNA furnished D and trimming. The sample records some 370,000 clones, more than 80% being singletons. The germline V gene has CDR1 SGHAT and CDR2 FQNNGV. Trimming cost V 0 bases and J 2 bases, with 4 bases left between them. The CDR3 consists of 14 residues. The material sequenced was peripheral blood. The chain recombines TRBV11-2 with TRBJ2-2; the D is unclear. This TCR was recovered from a man between 40 and 49 years old with acute or convalescent COVID-19. The CDR3 loop is CASSLDRNTGELFF. The DNA for the CDR3 is TGTGCCAGCAGCTTAGACAGAAACACCGGGGAGCTGTTTTTT.